Listed below are T cell receptor beta chains from one sample, sequenced in a study of blood T cells in healthy people across ages. TCRdb processed the 5' RACE reads anew with MiXCR; each CDR3 protein has one entry. Counted here are a few hundred thousand distinct CDR3 sequences, about 49% occurring once; the ten biggest clones make up about 54%. Sequenced input: blood. These receptors all stem from a man in his sixties in good health. Both conserved end residues are trimmed from each CDR3.

v_gene	j_gene	CDR3aa
TRBV29-1	TRBJ2-7	SVEDFGTDEQY
TRBV2	NA	ASSRLAGLGNIQY
TRBV7-2	NA	ASSSFPSGGEETQY
TRBV12-3/TRBV12-4	TRBJ1-2	ASSPSRNYGYT
TRBV20-1	TRBJ2-5	SARDGAQETQY
TRBV3-1	TRBJ2-3	ASSRGEGTDTQY
TRBV10-3	TRBJ1-2	VISGQLYGYT
TRBV20-1	TRBJ2-2	SAKRTGANTGELF
TRBV5-1	TRBJ2-1	ASSLGPGGVGNEQF
TRBV7-9	TRBJ2-2	ASSFRNTGELF
TRBV7-2	TRBJ2-1	ASRGGTIPNEQF
TRBV5-1	NA	ASSLGQGWDEQY
TRBV6-5	TRBJ1-2	ASRPTGDKFGYT
TRBV29-1	TRBJ2-3	SVVGSGPSTDTQY
TRBV20-1	TRBJ1-1	SATDIEDLSEAF
TRBV20-1	TRBJ2-3	SADSYTDTQY
TRBV9	TRBJ2-7	ASSVGDAAYAQY
TRBV29-1	TRBJ2-3	SVPLLGDTQY
TRBV2	TRBJ2-7	ASREQGPAYEQY
TRBV5-1	TRBJ2-3	ASSLMGTTDTQY
TRBV6-2/TRBV6-3	TRBJ2-7	ASSYWGDRDEQY
TRBV24-1	TRBJ2-3	ATSDRTESTDTRY
TRBV12-3/TRBV12-4	TRBJ1-2	ASGAYGYT
TRBV10-3	TRBJ2-1	AISESNLPTGFMDEQF
TRBV3-1	TRBJ2-1	ASSQDPARGKGEQF
TRBV6-6	TRBJ2-7	ASSSVFSYEQY
TRBV11-2	NA	ASSLELATREQY
TRBV28	NA	ASSAGLIYEQY
TRBV5-1	TRBJ2-7	ASSSNLAGGSYEQY
TRBV6-1	TRBJ2-5	ASSVGTGKETQY
TRBV4-1	TRBJ2-7	ASSQVARGRRNYEQY